A selection of T cell receptor beta chains follows, all from one sample in a study of esophageal squamous cell carcinoma under preoperative chemotherapy. TCRdb reprocessed the PCR reads via MiXCR and lists one record per CDR3 protein. Of 30,000 or so distinct CDR3 sequences listed, roughly 52% are singletons. The biological material was taken from a patient given preoperative chemotherapy. The receptors come from a human donor with esophageal squamous cell carcinoma. The donor label of this sample is uncertain. Each CDR3 is given with its conserved first and last residue. D genes are given only for firm matches. Rows may omit the clone size; those that give it use once, few, many or a size class.

CASSPSLSRNKEQFF	TGTGCCAGCAGCCCCTCCCTCTCGCGGAATAAAGAGCAGTTCTTC	TRBV11-3	TRBJ2-1	.	.
CAGSLGGNQETQYF	TGTGCGGGGAGCTTGGGCGGAAACCAAGAGACCCAGTACTTT	TRBV7-2	TRBJ2-5	.	.
CASSNLAGGANDTQYF	TGTGCCAGCAGCAACCTAGCGGGGGGGGCCAATGATACGCAGTATTTT	TRBV7-8	TRBJ2-3	TRBD2	.
CASSQSGGWAKNTQYF	TGTGCGAGCAGCCAATCGGGGGGGTGGGCCAAAAACACGCAGTATTTC	TRBV7-2	TRBJ2-4	TRBD2	.
CASSVLGAEWTGAQYF	TGTGCCAGCAGCGTCCTAGGGGCTGAATGGACAGGTGCGCAGTATTTT	TRBV7-2	TRBJ2-3	TRBD1	.
CASSRQVFSGNTIYF	TGTGCCAGCAGTCGACAGGTGTTCTCTGGAAACACCATATATTTT	TRBV6-1	TRBJ1-3	.	few
CASTWSGDQPQHF	TGTGCCAGCACCTGGTCAGGGGATCAGCCCCAGCATTTT	TRBV6-1	TRBJ1-5	.	.
CASSFVADKNIQYF	TGTGCCAGCAGTTTTGTAGCAGACAAAAACATTCAGTACTTT	TRBV28	TRBJ2-4	.	.
CATSDLGTTQETQYF	TGTGCCACCAGTGATCTCGGGACTACCCAAGAGACCCAGTACTTC	TRBV24-1	TRBJ2-5	TRBD2	.
CASSQQGPITSSTDTQYF	TGTGCCAGCAGCCAACAGGGGCCTATCACCTCTAGCACAGATACGCAGTATTTT	TRBV7-9	TRBJ2-3	TRBD1	many
CASSAYAVLYNEQFF	TGTGCCAGCAGTGCCTATGCGGTACTCTACAATGAGCAGTTCTTC	TRBV6-1	TRBJ2-1	.	medium-sized
CASSPDDGLAGHTDTQYF	TGTGCCAGCAGCCCCGACGATGGACTAGCGGGTCATACAGATACGCAGTATTTT	TRBV7-8	TRBJ2-3	TRBD2	.
CASSSKGLSLANEKLFF	TGTGCCAGCAGCTCGAAAGGTCTGAGCCTGGCTAATGAAAAACTGTTTTTT	TRBV11-2	TRBJ1-4	.	.
CASSLGLGGAGETQYF	TGTGCCAGCAGCTTAGGGCTGGGGGGCGCGGGAGAGACCCAGTACTTC	TRBV7-6	TRBJ2-5	.	many
CASKRDPAGNTGTLYF	TGTGCCAGCAAACGCGACCCGGCAGGCAACACCGGTACGCTGTATTTT	TRBV6-4	TRBJ2-2	.	once
CASTGTGGRAPDTQYF	TGTGCCAGCACGGGGACCGGGGGCCGGGCCCCAGATACCCAGTATTTT	TRBV12-3/TRBV12-4	TRBJ2-3	.	.
CASRGTGGRDQDTQYF	TGTGCCAGCAGGGGTACTGGGGGGCGTGACCAAGATACGCAGTACTTC	TRBV12-3/TRBV12-4	TRBJ2-7	.	once
CASSFRSQPGGTQYF	TGTGCCAGCAGCTTCCGTAGTCAACCTGGGGGGACCCAGTACTTC	TRBV7-8	TRBJ2-5	.	.
CASSLTGQGSFYEQFF	TGTGCCAGCAGCTTAACAGGACAGGGTTCTTTCTACGAGCAGTTCTTC	TRBV7-3	TRBJ2-1	TRBD1	.
CASSTELGAQYF	TGTGCCAGCAGCACAGAACTAGGGGCCCAGTACTTC	TRBV7-3	TRBJ2-5	.	once
CGAGSGGLSTDTQYF	TGTGGCGCGGGGTCCGGGGGGCTGAGCACAGATACGCAGTATTTC	TRBV7-2	TRBJ2-3	.	.
CASSQTRINDEQFF	TGTGCCAGCAGCCAAACTAGAATCAACGATGAGCAGTTCTTC	TRBV11-2	TRBJ2-1	.	.
CASRTRTYEQYF	TGTGCCAGCAGAACAAGGACCTACGAGCAGTACTTC	TRBV27	TRBJ2-7	.	.
CASRGLAGNNEQFF	TGTGCCAGCAGAGGACTAGCGGGAAACAATGAGCAGTTCTTC	TRBV7-9	TRBJ2-1	TRBD2	few
CASSVRDGTSYEQYF	TGTGCCAGCAGTGTCCGGGACGGGACCTCCTACGAGCAGTACTTC	TRBV6-1	TRBJ2-7	.	.
CASESFASPSTDTQYF	TGTGCCAGCGAAAGTTTCGCTTCCCCTAGCACAGATACGCAGTATTTT	TRBV6-2/TRBV6-3	TRBJ2-3	.	few
CASSPHTTENTDTQYF	TGTGCCAGCAGCCCCCACACAACGGAGAACACAGATACGCAGTATTTT	TRBV7-3	TRBJ2-3	.	few
CASSRGLAGGETPQQFF	TGTGCCAGCAGCCGGGGACTAGCGGGGGGCGAGACACCCCAGCAGTTCTTC	TRBV6-1	TRBJ2-1	TRBD2	medium-sized
CASSLADRFEQFF	TGTGCTAGCAGCTTAGCAGACAGGTTTGAGCAGTTCTTC	TRBV7-7	TRBJ2-1	.	.
CASSIGQGGETQFF	TGTGCCAGCAGCATAGGACAGGGGGGGGAGACCCAGTTCTTC	TRBV11-3	TRBJ2-1	TRBD1	few
CASSFAGAGNTIYF	TGTGCCAGCAGCTTTGCAGGGGCGGGAAACACCATATATTTT	TRBV5-5	TRBJ1-3	.	.
CASSRAGSSISYNEQFF	TGTGCCAGCAGCCGAGCGGGCAGTTCGATTTCCTACAATGAGCAGTTCTTC	TRBV7-9	TRBJ2-1	.	.
CATGQNIQFF	TGTGCCACCGGACAAAACATTCAGTTCTTC	TRBV6-2/TRBV6-3	TRBJ2-1	.	few
CASSLGQNSGANVLTF	TGTGCCAGCAGCCTGGGACAGAACTCTGGGGCCAACGTCCTGACTTTC	TRBV6-1	TRBJ2-6	TRBD1	few
CASSSGQGAGEQYF	TGTGCCAGCAGCTCCGGACAGGGGGCTGGTGAGCAGTACTTC	TRBV7-8	TRBJ2-7	TRBD1	many
CASTSGTGGYNEQFF	TGTGCCAGTACCTCCGGGACAGGGGGCTACAATGAGCAGTTCTTC	TRBV19	TRBJ2-1	TRBD1	few
CASSFTAGRGNEQFF	TGTGCCAGCAGCTTTACAGCGGGAAGAGGGAATGAGCAGTTCTTC	TRBV7-6	TRBJ2-1	TRBD2	few
CASSAEGDNSPLHF	TGTGCCAGCAGCGCGGAGGGGGACAATTCACCCCTCCACTTT	TRBV4-2	TRBJ1-6	.	many
CASSSGGVSPDTQYF	TGTGCCAGCAGCTCCGGGGGGGTGAGCCCAGATACCCAGTACTTT	TRBV7-2	TRBJ2-3	TRBD2	.
CASSLGTVGSPLHF	TGTGCCAGCAGCCTTGGGACAGTAGGGTCACCCCTCCACTTT	TRBV11-2	TRBJ1-6	TRBD1	many
CASSLSAGNTEAFF	TGTGCCAGCAGCTTATCTGCCGGGAACACTGAAGCTTTCTTT	TRBV7-2	TRBJ1-1	.	.
CATRRTDTDTQYF	TGCGCCACCAGGCGGACAGACACAGACACTCAGTATTTC	TRBV7-2	TRBJ2-1	.	.
CASSFEAGLGAIDTQYF	TGTGCCAGCAGCTTCGAAGCGGGGCTAGGGGCCATAGATACGCAGTACTTC	TRBV11-3	TRBJ2-7	TRBD2	.